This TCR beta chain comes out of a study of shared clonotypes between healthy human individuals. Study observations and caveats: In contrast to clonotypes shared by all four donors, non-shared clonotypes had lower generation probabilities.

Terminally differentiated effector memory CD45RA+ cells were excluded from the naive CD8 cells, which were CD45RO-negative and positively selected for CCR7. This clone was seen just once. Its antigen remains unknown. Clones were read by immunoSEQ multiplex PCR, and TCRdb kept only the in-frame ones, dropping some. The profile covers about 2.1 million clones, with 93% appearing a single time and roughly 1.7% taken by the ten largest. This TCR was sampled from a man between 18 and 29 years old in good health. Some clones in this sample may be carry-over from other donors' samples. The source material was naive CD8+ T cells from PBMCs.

CDR3 protein: CSVLTRGQGTGEQYF. The CDR3 DNA reads as TGCAGCGTTCTCACAAGGGGACAGGGGACGGGAGAGCAGTACTTC. The chain recombines TRBV29-1 with TRBJ2-7, with 10 bases that match TRBD1. Germline trimming cut 5 bases from V and 7 bases from J; bases unmatched to any gene: 14. CDR3 size: 15 residues. Per the germline V gene, CDR1 is SQVTM and CDR2 is ANQGSEA.